This TCR beta chain was sequenced during a study of T-cell reconstitution after alpha-beta-depleted transplantation in children. Trimming left V 5 bases short and J 7 bases short, with 12 bases between. Germline CDR1 is LNHNV and CDR2 is YYDKDF (reference sequence). There are 13 residues in the CDR3. Unique molecular identifiers were incorporated into the prepared TCRbeta library. One entry per CDR3 protein, called by TCRdb with MiXCR from the PCR reads. The sample carries some 490,000 distinct CDR3 sequences, roughly an eighth recorded once. The sample holds a few counts of this clonotype. The sequence was obtained from a human donor who donated a stem cell graft to a child with combined immunodeficiency. The V and J genes are TRBV15 and TRBJ2-1; D is uncertain. This specimen was PBMCs from the stem cell graft donor, taken from the stem cell graft. The CDR3 nucleotides are TGTGCCACCAGCCCTTGGACCGGGAATGAGCAGTTCTTC. It yields the protein CATSPWTGNEQFF.